Listed below are T cell receptor beta chains from one sample, sequenced in a study of T cell responses to AZD1222 COVID-19 vaccine. Profiled with immunoSEQ multiplex PCR; TCRdb holds only in-frame clones, not every one. Of 100,000 to 150,000 clones detected, more than 80% appear once; the ten largest clones hold around 1.5%. The sample in question was peripheral blood, obtained on day 0 of AZD1222 vaccination. These receptors came from an adult in good health. Each CDR3 is given with its conserved first and last residue. Some rows mark clone size as missing; the rest say once, few, many or name a class of expanded clone.

CDR3: CASSVTGNTEAFF; J: TRBJ1-1; length: 13; V: TRBV9; size: -
CDR3: CASSLEAGGPYEQYF; J: TRBJ2-7; length: 15; V: TRBV7-2; size: -
CDR3: CASSLLGGSEVVYEQYF; J: TRBJ2-7; length: 17; V: TRBV7-2; size: -
CDR3: CATSTPGGSNEQYF; J: TRBJ2-7; length: 14; V: TRBV15; size: -
CDR3: CASSDSTEGTYGYTF; J: TRBJ1-2; length: 15; V: TRBV6-4; size: -
CDR3: CASSYFRGPNTETFF; J: TRBJ1-1; length: 15; V: TRBV6-2/TRBV6-3; size: -
CDR3: CAISRDRPYGYTF; J: TRBJ1-2; length: 13; V: TRBV10-3; size: -
CDR3: CATSDLGYEQYF; J: TRBJ2-7; length: 12; V: TRBV24-1; size: -
CDR3: CASSIGAGEDYGYTF; J: TRBJ1-2; length: 15; V: TRBV19; size: -
CDR3: CAIGVNQPQHF; J: TRBJ1-5; length: 11; V: TRBV10-3; size: -
CDR3: CAWSAWFGGETFF; J: TRBJ1-1; length: 13; V: TRBV30; size: -
CDR3: CASSLVLFGTLNNEQFF; J: TRBJ2-1; length: 17; V: TRBV5-1; size: -
CDR3: CASSILAGTQGDEQFF; J: TRBJ2-1; length: 16; V: TRBV5-8; size: -
CDR3: CASSLVPANYGYTF; J: TRBJ1-2; length: 14; V: TRBV5-1; size: -
CDR3: CASSLDRGNEKLFF; J: TRBJ1-4; length: 14; V: TRBV5-1; size: -
CDR3: CASSISRPYNEQFF; J: TRBJ2-1; length: 14; V: TRBV19; size: -
CDR3: CASSIDPFDKIYGYTF; J: TRBJ1-2; length: 16; V: TRBV19; size: -
CDR3: CASSSRVYNEQFF; J: TRBJ2-1; length: 13; V: TRBV6-5; size: -
CDR3: CASSLGHGLAGRTGELFF; J: TRBJ2-2; length: 18; V: TRBV5-1; size: -
CDR3: CASSQAELAGNIKLGETQYF; J: TRBJ2-5; length: 20; V: TRBV4-1; size: -
CDR3: CASRESDRFLNYGYTF; J: TRBJ1-2; length: 16; V: TRBV6-1; size: -
CDR3: CASSWSSLDGYTF; J: TRBJ1-2; length: 13; V: TRBV3-1/TRBV3-2; size: -
CDR3: CASSLHRTSGRVDEQFF; J: TRBJ2-1; length: 17; V: TRBV21-1; size: -
CDR3: CASSLAPGVQAEKLFF; J: TRBJ1-4; length: 16; V: TRBV7-9; size: -
CDR3: CSASAEAGASVPWGYTF; J: TRBJ1-2; length: 17; V: TRBV20-1; size: once
CDR3: CASSWSDPYTGELFF; J: TRBJ2-2; length: 15; V: TRBV7-9; size: -
CDR3: CASKAETRSNSPLHF; J: TRBJ1-6; length: 15; V: TRBV19; size: once
CDR3: CASSPPGIAGGYNEQFF; J: TRBJ2-1; length: 17; V: TRBV18; size: -
CDR3: CASSQALAGGPGEQYF; J: TRBJ2-7; length: 16; V: TRBV3-1/TRBV3-2; size: -
CDR3: CASSSLGTPYYEQYF; J: TRBJ2-7; length: 15; V: TRBV11-2; size: once
CDR3: CAISDRFALSEQFF; J: TRBJ2-1; length: 14; V: TRBV10-3; size: -
CDR3: CASSHLGGNRGMVVEQYF; J: TRBJ2-7; length: 18; V: TRBV4-2; size: once